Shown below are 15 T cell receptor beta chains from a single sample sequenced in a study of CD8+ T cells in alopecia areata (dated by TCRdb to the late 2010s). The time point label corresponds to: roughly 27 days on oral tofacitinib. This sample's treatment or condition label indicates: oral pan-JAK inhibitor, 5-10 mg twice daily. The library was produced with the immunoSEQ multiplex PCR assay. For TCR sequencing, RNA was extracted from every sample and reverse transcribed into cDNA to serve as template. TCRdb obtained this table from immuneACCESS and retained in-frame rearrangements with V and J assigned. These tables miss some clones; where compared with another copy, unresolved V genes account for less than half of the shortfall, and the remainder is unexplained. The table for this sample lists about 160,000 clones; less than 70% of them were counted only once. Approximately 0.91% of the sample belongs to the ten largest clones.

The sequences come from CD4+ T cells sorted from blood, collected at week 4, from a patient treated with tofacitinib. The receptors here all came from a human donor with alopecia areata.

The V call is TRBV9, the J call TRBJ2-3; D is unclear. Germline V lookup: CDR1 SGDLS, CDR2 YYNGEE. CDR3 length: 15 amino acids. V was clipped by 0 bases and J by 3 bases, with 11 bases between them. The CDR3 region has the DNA TGTGCCAGCAGCGTAGGGTATGTAGGGACAGATACGCAGTATTTT. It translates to CASSVGYVGTDTQYF.

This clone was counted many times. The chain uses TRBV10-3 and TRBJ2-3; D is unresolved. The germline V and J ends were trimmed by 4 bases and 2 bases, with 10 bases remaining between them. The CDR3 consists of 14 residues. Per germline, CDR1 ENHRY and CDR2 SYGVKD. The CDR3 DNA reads TGTGCCATCAGTGGATCAGGAACCACAGATACGCAGTATTTT. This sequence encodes CAISGSGTTDTQYF.

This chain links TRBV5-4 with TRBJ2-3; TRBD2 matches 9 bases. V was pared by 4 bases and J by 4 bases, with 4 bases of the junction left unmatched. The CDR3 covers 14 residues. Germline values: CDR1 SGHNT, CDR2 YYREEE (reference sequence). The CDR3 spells CASSAGGPADTQYF. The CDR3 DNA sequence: TGTGCCAGCAGCGCGGGGGGGCCAGCAGATACGCAGTATTTT.

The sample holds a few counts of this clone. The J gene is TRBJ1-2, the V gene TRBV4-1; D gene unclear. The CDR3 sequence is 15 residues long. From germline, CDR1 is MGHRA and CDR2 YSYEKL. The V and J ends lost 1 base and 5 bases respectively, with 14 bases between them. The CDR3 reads CASSQGFTVGYGYTF. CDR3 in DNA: TGCGCCAGCAGCCAAGGGTTCACGGTGGGGTATGGCTACACCTTC.

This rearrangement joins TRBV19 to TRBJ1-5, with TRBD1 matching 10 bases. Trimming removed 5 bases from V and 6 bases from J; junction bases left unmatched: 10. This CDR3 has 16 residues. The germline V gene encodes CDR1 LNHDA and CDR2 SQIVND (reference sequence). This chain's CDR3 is CASSGGQGLLTQPQHF. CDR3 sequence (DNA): TGTGCCAGTAGTGGGGGACAGGGGCTCCTAACTCAGCCCCAGCATTTT.

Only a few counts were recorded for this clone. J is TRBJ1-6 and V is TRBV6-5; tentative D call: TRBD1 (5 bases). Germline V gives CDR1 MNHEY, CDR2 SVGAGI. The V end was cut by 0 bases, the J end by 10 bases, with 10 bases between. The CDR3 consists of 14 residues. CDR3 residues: CASSYSSRDSPLHF. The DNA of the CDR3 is TGTGCCAGCAGTTACTCGAGCCGGGACTCACCCCTCCACTTT.

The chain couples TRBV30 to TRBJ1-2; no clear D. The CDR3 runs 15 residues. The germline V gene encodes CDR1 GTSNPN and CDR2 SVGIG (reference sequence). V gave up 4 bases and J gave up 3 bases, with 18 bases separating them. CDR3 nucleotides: TGTGCCTGGACCTTCCTCGGTGCGCCAGACTATGGCTACACCTTC. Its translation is CAWTFLGAPDYGYTF.

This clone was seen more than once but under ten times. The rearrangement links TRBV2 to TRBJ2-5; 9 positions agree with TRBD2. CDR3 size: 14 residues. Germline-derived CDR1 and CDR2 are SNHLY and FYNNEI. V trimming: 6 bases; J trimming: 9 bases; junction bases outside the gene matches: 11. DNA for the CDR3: TGTGCCAGCAGCAACCCCGCGGGGGGGTCCGCCCAGTACTTC. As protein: CASSNPAGGSAQYF.

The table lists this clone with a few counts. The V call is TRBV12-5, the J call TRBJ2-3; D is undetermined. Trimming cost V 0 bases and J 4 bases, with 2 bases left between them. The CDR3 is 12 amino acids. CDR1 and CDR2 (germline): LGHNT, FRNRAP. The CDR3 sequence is CASGLVPDTQYF. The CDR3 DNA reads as TGTGCTAGTGGTTTGGTACCAGATACGCAGTATTTT.

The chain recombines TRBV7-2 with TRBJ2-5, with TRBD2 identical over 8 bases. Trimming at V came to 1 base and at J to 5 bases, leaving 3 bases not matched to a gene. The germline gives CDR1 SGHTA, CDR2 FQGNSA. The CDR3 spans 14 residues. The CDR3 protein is CASSLGGGRETQYF. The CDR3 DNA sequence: TGTGCCAGCAGCTTAGGCGGGGGGAGGGAGACCCAGTACTTC.

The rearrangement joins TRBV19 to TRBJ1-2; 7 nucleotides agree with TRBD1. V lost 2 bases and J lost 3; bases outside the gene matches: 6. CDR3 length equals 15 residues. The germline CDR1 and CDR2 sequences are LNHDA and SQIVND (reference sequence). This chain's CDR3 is CASSIRQGEDYGYTF. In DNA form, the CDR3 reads TGTGCCAGTAGTATACGGCAGGGGGAAGACTATGGCTACACCTTC.

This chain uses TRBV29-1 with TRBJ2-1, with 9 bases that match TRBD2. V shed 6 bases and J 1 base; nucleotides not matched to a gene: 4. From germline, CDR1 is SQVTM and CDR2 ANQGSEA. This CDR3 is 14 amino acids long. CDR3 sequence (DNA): TGCAGCGTCTCTAGCGGGGTTTCCTACAATGAGCAGTTCTTC. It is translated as CSVSSGVSYNEQFF.

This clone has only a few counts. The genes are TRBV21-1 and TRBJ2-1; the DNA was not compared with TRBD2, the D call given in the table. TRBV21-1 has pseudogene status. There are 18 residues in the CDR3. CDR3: CASSKAGTSGPHYNEQFF. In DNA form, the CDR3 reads TGTGCCAGCAGCAAAGCGGGGACTAGCGGGCCCCATTACAATGAGCAGTTCTTC.

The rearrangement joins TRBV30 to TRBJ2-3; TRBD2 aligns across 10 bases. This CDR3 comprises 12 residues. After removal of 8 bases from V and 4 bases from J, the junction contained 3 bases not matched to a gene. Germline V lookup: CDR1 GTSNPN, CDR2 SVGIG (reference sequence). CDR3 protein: CARSGGPDTQYF. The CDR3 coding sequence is TGTGCCCGTAGCGGGGGGCCAGATACGCAGTATTTT.

The CDR3 loop reads CASSPGGAGVVNSPLHF. The CDR3 nucleotides are TGTGCCAGCAGCCCGGGGGGGGCCGGAGTGGTTAATTCACCCCTCCACTTT. The chain has TRBV7-9 and TRBJ1-6, with D possibly being TRBD1 (6 bases). The V end was cut by 5 bases, the J end by 6 bases, with 20 bases between. The CDR3 runs 17 residues. The germline V gene encodes CDR1 SEHNR and CDR2 FQNEAQ (reference sequence).